This TCR beta chain derives from a study of shared clonotypes between healthy human individuals. Study-wide findings and caveats: Large sequencing depth failed to make sorted-subset sequencing complete, rarefaction showed. Unshared clonotypes carried lower generation probabilities than those common to all four donors.

Germline V lookup: CDR1 MNHEY, CDR2 SVGAGI. Trimming left V 4 bases short and J 0 bases short, with 10 bases between. The CDR3 is 15 residues long. Measured with immunoSEQ multiplex PCR; TCRdb has only the in-frame clones, and not every one. This sample has over a million clones; around 95% occur once, and the top ten carry approximately 1.2%. As concerns this clone: Its antigen is undetermined.

Investigators divided CD4+ cells into CD45RA+ naive and CD45RA-negative memory subsets. The TCR was taken from a man younger than 45 in good health. The chain combines TRBV6-5 with TRBJ2-1; D unclear. The source material was naive CD4+ T cells sorted from blood. Described subset: CD45RA+ positively selected. The CDR3 region is CASSLWPSSYNEQFF. CDR3 bases: TGTGCCAGCAGTTTATGGCCGAGCTCCTACAATGAGCAGTTCTTC.